This T cell receptor (beta chain) was found in a study of identical twins. Whole-study findings and limits: Analyses of zero insertions could be partly confounded by invariant MAIT and iNKT cells. When twins shared out-of-frame alpha sequences, those sequences had excess low generation probability. Out-of-frame beta sequences exhibited a weaker degree of excess twin sharing. Its conclusions, products of cross-sectional statistical analysis, did not come from following the same donors.

TCRdb called the 5' RACE reads again in MiXCR, with one record for every CDR3 protein. The sample lists around 1.7 million distinct CDR3 sequences, about 30% occurring once. The CDR3 is made up of 13 amino acids. Germline V gene sequence: CDR1 DFQATT, CDR2 SNEGSKA (reference sequence). Germline trimming cut 5 bases from V and 5 bases from J; bases unmatched to any gene: 7. Note on this clonotype: The antigen is unknown.

Sequencing was carried out using cord blood. V and J are TRBV20-1 and TRBJ1-2, with 8 bases identical to TRBD1. This receptor was taken from a newborn girl in good health. CDR3 DNA: TGCAGTGCTCGGACAGGGCCCCAGTATGGCTACACCTTC. It is translated as CSARTGPQYGYTF.